This T cell receptor (beta chain) originates from a study of T cell responses to AZD1222 COVID-19 vaccine. Study-level findings and limits: Baseline seropositivity characterized only a handful of AZD1222 recipients. Repertoire samples came only from after the peak T cell response. Per reports, nearly half of all spike-specific TCRs target regions that are unmutated in variants. The sample set comprised mostly white British donors with more females, and clonal diversity was possibly underestimated.

The method was immunoSEQ multiplex PCR; TCRdb's version includes in-frame clones alone and lacks a portion of them. The sample carries some 87,000 clones, 91% recorded once. Notes on this clone: Its specificity is unknown.

Germline V CDR1 and CDR2: WSHSY, SAAADI. The CDR3 runs 14 residues. Between the trimmed V and J ends, which lost 2 bases and 9 bases, there was a span of 16 bases. The rearrangement uses TRBV10-2 and TRBJ1-2; the D gene is possibly TRBD1 (5 bases). This specimen consisted of peripheral blood, obtained on day 0 of MenACWY control vaccination. The sequence came from an adult in good health. CDR3 in DNA: TGCGCCAGCAGTGAGAGGGGAGGGTCCGGTCGCTACACCTTC. This translates into CASSERGGSGRYTF.